What follows are 19 T cell receptor beta chains derived from one specimen sequenced in a study of blood T cell repertoires in COVID-19 (dated by TCRdb to about 2020). Libraries came from the immunoSEQ multiplex PCR assay. Sourced from immuneACCESS, this table was stored by TCRdb with only in-frame sequences that have V and J called. A share of the clones is absent; for the studies checked, an unresolved V gene accounts for under half, and the remainder has no known explanation. Recorded for this sample are 80,000 or so clones; under 85% of them occurred a single time. In total, the top ten clones hold 9.5% to 10% of the sample. The sample was peripheral blood. The receptors come from a human donor in a cohort sampled during active COVID-19.

The V call is TRBV5-1, the J call TRBJ1-2; D uncertain. The V end lost 5 bases, the J end lost 1 base, and 6 bases lay between the germline ends. Germline CDR1 and CDR2: SGHRS and YFSETQ. The CDR3 covers 12 residues. CDR3 loop: CASRVLNYGYTF. CDR3 bases: TGCGCCAGCAGAGTACTTAACTATGGCTACACCTTC. The entire variable domain, with the rest obtained from reference TRBV5-1 and TRBJ1-2, is as follows: KAGVTQTPRYLIKTRGQQVTLSCSPISGHRSVSWYQQTPGQGLQFLFEYFSETQRNKGNFPGRFSGRQFSNSRSEMNVSTLELGDSALYLCASRVLNYGYTFGSGTRLTVV.

The chain employs TRBV18 and TRBJ1-2; D remains ambiguous. This CDR3 contains 14 residues. The germline V gene has CDR1 KGHSH and CDR2 LQKENI. Trimming shortened V by 2 bases and J by 1 base, and 8 bases separated the two germline ends. The CDR3 bases are TGTGCCAGCTCACCAGAGCCAAATAACTATGGCTACACCTTC. Translating gives CASSPEPNNYGYTF.

In this sample, this clone turned up once. This sequence joins TRBV14 and TRBJ2-2; TRBD1 is a possible D gene (5 bases). From germline, CDR1 is SGHDN and CDR2 FVKESK. The germline V and J ends were trimmed by 4 bases and 0 bases, with 12 bases remaining between them. This CDR3 contains 16 residues. The CDR3, as DNA: TGTGCCAGCAGCCCCCACAGGAGTGCGAACACCGGGGAGCTGTTTTTT. It is translated as CASSPHRSANTGELFF.

The chain uses TRBV7-2 and TRBJ2-3; the D gene is possibly TRBD2 (6 bases). This CDR3 has 14 amino acids. The germline V and J ends were trimmed by 4 bases and 0 bases, with 8 bases remaining between them. Germline V gene sequence: CDR1 SGHTA, CDR2 FQGNSA. The CDR3 sequence is CASSWGDSTDTQYF. The DNA of the CDR3 is TGTGCCAGCAGCTGGGGGGATAGCACAGATACGCAGTATTTT.

V and J are TRBV27 and TRBJ2-6; a weak D match, TRBD2 (6 bases). Germline V gene lookup returns CDR1 MNHEY and CDR2 SMNVEV (reference sequence). With 2 bases removed from V and 1 base from J, the gap between germline ends came to 12 bases. The CDR3 is 17 residues long. Here the CDR3 reads CASSLRGSESGANVLTF. The CDR3 nucleotides read TGTGCCAGCAGTTTACGGGGGTCAGAGTCTGGGGCCAACGTCCTGACTTTC.

V and J are TRBV6-5 and TRBJ1-2; 10 positions match TRBD1. The CDR3 spans 15 residues. Germline CDR1 MNHEY, CDR2 SVGAGI. J lost 3 bases, V lost 7 bases, and 8 bases had no gene match. The CDR3 DNA follows: TGTGCCAGCACCCAGACAGGGGGCCCCTACTATGGCTACACCTTC. Translating it yields CASTQTGGPYYGYTF.

The CDR3 DNA follows: TGTGCCAGCAGTGCGCTGACAGGGCCCTATGGCTACACCTTC. Residues: CASSALTGPYGYTF. The V call is TRBV27, the J call TRBJ1-2; TRBD1 matches 7 bases. The CDR3 spans 14 residues. Per the germline V gene, CDR1 is MNHEY and CDR2 is SMNVEV (reference sequence). J lost 4 bases, V lost 5 bases, and 7 bases had no gene match.

The J gene is TRBJ2-5, the V gene TRBV3-1 (or the pseudogene TRBV3-2); 8 bases fit TRBD2. V was clipped by 8 bases and J by 5 bases; unmatched bases: 10. The CDR3 is 14 amino acids. Germline V gene lookup returns CDR1 LGHDT and CDR2 YNNKEL (reference sequence). The CDR3 bases are TGTGCCAGCCTGAATTCCGGCGGGGGGGAGACCCAGTACTTC. As protein: CASLNSGGGETQYF.

The rearrangement joins TRBV7-9 to TRBJ2-2, with D possibly matching TRBD1 (7 bases). Trimming pared 3 bases from V and 2 bases from J, leaving 16 bases between. Germline values: CDR1 SEHNR, CDR2 FQNEAQ (reference sequence). This CDR3 comprises 17 residues. In nucleotides, the CDR3 is TGTGCCAGCAGCTTTCTGGGGGGACAGAGAAACACCGGGGAGCTGTTTTTT. Protein sequence: CASSFLGGQRNTGELFF.

In this sample, this clone turned up once. The chain recombines TRBV4-3 with TRBJ2-3; tentative D call: TRBD2 (5 bases). The CDR3 is 14 residues long. Looked up from germline, CDR1 is LGHNA and CDR2 is YSLEER. The germline V and J ends were trimmed by 3 bases and 5 bases, with 12 bases remaining between them. The CDR3 loop reads CASSQELEEDTQYF. Here the CDR3 DNA reads TGCGCCAGCAGCCAGGAACTAGAGGAAGATACGCAGTATTTT.

This clone was recorded only once. Other DNA sequences in the same sample also yield this CDR3. The chain recombines TRBV5-4 with TRBJ2-6; D not certain. Germline values: CDR1 SGHNT, CDR2 YYREEE (reference sequence). Trimming removed 0 bases from V and 0 bases from J, with 4 bases in between. The CDR3 runs to 15 residues. The CDR3 loop reads CASSLGGSGANVLTF. CDR3 DNA: TGTGCCAGCAGCTTGGGCGGCTCTGGGGCCAACGTCCTGACTTTC. Full variable domain (remainder filled in from reference TRBV5-4 and TRBJ2-6): ETGVTQSPTHLIKTRGQQVTLRCSSQSGHNTVSWYQQALGQGPQFIFQYYREEENGRGNFPPRFSGLQFPNYSSELNVNALELDDSALYLCASSLGGSGANVLTFGAGSRLTVL.

This chain connects TRBV29-1 to TRBJ1-2; D remains ambiguous. The CDR3 covers 15 residues. Trimming took off 3 bases at V and 3 bases at J, with 17 bases between the two ends. Looked up from germline, CDR1 is SQVTM and CDR2 is ANQGSEA. The CDR3 region has the DNA TGCAGCGTTGATCCCTGGGAGGACGGAGACTATGGCTACACCTTC. Residues: CSVDPWEDGDYGYTF.

The chain has TRBV5-6 and TRBJ1-3, with D unresolved. The CDR3 is made up of 16 amino acids. V was cut by 0 bases and J by 0 bases, with 10 bases left in between. Germline V lookup: CDR1 SGHDT, CDR2 YYEEEE. The chain's CDR3 is CASSLVTQFSGNTIYF. In DNA form, the CDR3 reads TGTGCCAGCAGCTTGGTCACACAGTTCTCTGGAAACACCATATATTTT.

This clone was detected once. V gene TRBV6-5 combines with J gene TRBJ2-7, with D perhaps matching TRBD1 (5 bases). CDR1 is MNHEY and CDR2 is SVGAGI in the germline V gene. The CDR3 consists of 15 residues. The V end was cut by 5 bases, the J end by 2 bases, with 16 bases between. CDR3 bases: TGTGCCAGCAGTCGGTCCGGACAAAAAACCTACGAGCAGTACTTC. Translated: CASSRSGQKTYEQYF.

The chain carries TRBV6-5 and TRBJ1-1; no firm D call. This CDR3 comprises 13 residues. Trimming stripped 5 bases from V and 4 bases from J, with 11 bases between. The germline gives CDR1 MNHEY, CDR2 SVGAGI. The CDR3 DNA is TGTGCCAGCAGTCAAAGAGGTGGCACTGAAGCTTTCTTT. This gives the protein CASSQRGGTEAFF.

The chain links TRBV5-1 to TRBJ2-1; TRBD1 is a possible D gene (6 bases). The length of the CDR3 is 15 residues. V lost 2 bases to trimming and J lost 4 bases, with 13 bases between them. Germline CDR1 and CDR2: SGHRS and YFSETQ. The CDR3 region has the DNA TGCGCCAGCAGCTTTGACAGGCGAGATTACAATGAGCAGTTCTTC. Encoded protein: CASSFDRRDYNEQFF.

The J gene is TRBJ2-5, the V gene TRBV18; unclear D gene. Per germline, CDR1 KGHSH and CDR2 LQKENI. CDR3 length equals 16 residues. Trimming took off 4 bases at V and 5 bases at J, with 20 bases between the two ends. CDR3 protein: CASSLLLVLNRETQYF. For the CDR3, the DNA is TGTGCCAGCTCACTTCTCCTGGTCCTAAACCGGGAGACCCAGTACTTC.

V is TRBV5-1 and J is TRBJ2-7, with a weak D call TRBD1 (6 bases). Per the germline V gene, CDR1 is SGHRS and CDR2 is YFSETQ. This CDR3 has 15 residues. Trimming removed 1 base at V and 2 bases at J, with 13 bases between. The CDR3 spells CASSLRGHRAYEQYF. The CDR3, as DNA: TGCGCCAGCAGCTTGCGGGGACATCGAGCCTACGAGCAGTACTTC. The whole variable domain, filled in from reference TRBV5-1 and TRBJ2-7, reads KAGVTQTPRYLIKTRGQQVTLSCSPISGHRSVSWYQQTPGQGLQFLFEYFSETQRNKGNFPGRFSGRQFSNSRSEMNVSTLELGDSALYLCASSLRGHRAYEQYFGPGTRLTVT.

The gene calls are TRBV24-1 and TRBJ2-7; no clear D. Germline V CDR1 and CDR2: KGHDR, SFDVKD. The CDR3 is 16 amino acids. V dropped 1 base and J dropped 3 bases, with 15 bases sitting between them. The CDR3: CATSDFRTSSIYEQYF. DNA for the CDR3: TGTGCCACCAGTGATTTCAGAACATCCTCCATCTACGAGCAGTACTTC.